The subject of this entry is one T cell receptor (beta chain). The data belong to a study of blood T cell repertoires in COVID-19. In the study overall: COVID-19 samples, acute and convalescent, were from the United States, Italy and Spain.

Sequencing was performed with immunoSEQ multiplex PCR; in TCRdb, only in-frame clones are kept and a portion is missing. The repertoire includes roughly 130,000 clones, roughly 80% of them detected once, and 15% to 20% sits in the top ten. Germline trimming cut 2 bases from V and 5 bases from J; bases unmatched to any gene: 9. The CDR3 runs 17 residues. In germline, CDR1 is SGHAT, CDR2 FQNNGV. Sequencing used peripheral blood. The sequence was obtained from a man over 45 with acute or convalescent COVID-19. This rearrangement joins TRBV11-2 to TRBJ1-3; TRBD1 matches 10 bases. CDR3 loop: CASSLLPPGQGRNTIYF. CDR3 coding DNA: TGTGCCAGCAGCTTACTACCCCCGGGACAGGGGAGAAACACCATATATTTT.